The T cell receptor (beta chain) described here comes from a study of beta chain features in type 1 diabetes. Study-wide background: On cell yields, gender and age, patients and healthy donors were similar. Findings and limits, study-wide: Type 1 diabetes patients showed a moderate but significant shortening of TCRB CDR3s in all four CD4+ subsets. Diminished insertions and augmented deletions at VDJ junctions characterized type 1 diabetes patients.

On this clone itself: Its specificity is not known.

Based on CD45RO/CCR7/CD25/CD127/CD95/CD27, CD4+ regulatory, stem cell-like memory, naive and central memory cells were sorted. Expressed TCRB transcripts got sequenced, as all isolated RNA was reverse transcribed. The method was immunoSEQ multiplex PCR; TCRdb's version includes in-frame clones alone and lacks a portion of them. The table lists about 330,000 clones, approximately 10% of them singletons. The clonotype originates from a woman aged 25 to 39 in good health. Sequenced sample: naive CD4+ T cells from blood.

CDR3 residues: CASSSLDRATEAFF. The CDR3 DNA follows: TGTGCCAGCAGTTCCCTCGACAGGGCCACTGAAGCTTTCTTT. The V and J genes are TRBV6-5 and TRBJ1-1; TRBD1 aligns across 7 bases. J was trimmed by 4 bases and V by 4 bases; bases with no gene match: 6. The CDR3 extends over 14 amino acids. Germline assignment: CDR1 MNHEY and CDR2 SVGAGI.